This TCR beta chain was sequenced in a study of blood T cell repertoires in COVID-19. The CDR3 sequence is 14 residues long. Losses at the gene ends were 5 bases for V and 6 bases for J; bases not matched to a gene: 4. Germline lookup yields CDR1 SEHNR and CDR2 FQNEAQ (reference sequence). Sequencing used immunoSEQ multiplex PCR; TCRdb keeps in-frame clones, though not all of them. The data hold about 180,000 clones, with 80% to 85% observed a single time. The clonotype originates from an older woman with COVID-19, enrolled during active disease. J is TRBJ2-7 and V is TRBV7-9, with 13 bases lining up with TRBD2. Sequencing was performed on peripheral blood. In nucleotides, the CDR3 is TGTGCCAGCAGCACCGGGACTAGCGGGACCGAGCAGTACTTC. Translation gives CASSTGTSGTEQYF.